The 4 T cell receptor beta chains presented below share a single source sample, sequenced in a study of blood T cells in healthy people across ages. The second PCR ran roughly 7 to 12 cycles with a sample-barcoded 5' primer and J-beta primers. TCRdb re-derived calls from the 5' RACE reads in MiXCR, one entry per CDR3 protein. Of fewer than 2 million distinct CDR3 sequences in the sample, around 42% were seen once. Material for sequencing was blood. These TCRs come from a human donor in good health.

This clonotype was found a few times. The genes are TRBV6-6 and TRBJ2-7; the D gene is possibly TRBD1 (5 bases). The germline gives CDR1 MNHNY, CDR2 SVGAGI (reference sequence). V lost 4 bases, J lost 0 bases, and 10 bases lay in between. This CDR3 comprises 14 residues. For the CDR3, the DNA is TGTGCCAGCAGTTTCGACAGACCCTCCTACGAGCAGTACTTC. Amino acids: CASSFDRPSYEQYF.

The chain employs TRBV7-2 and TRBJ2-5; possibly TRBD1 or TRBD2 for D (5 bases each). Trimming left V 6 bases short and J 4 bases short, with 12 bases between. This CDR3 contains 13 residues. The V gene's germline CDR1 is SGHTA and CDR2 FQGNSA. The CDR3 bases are TGTGCCAGCAGTCATGGGGGTCGAGAGACCCAGTACTTC. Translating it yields CASSHGGRETQYF.

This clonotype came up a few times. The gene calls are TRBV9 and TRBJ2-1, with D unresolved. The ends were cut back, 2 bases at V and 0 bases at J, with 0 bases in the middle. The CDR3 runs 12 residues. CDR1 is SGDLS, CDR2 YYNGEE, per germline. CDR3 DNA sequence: TGTGCCAGCAGCGTCTCCTACAATGAGCAGTTCTTC. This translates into CASSVSYNEQFF.

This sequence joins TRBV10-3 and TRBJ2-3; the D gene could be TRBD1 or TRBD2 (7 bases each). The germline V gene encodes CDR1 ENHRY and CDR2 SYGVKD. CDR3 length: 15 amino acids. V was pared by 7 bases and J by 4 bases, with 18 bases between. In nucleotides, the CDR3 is TGTGCCATCACTAAAGACAGGGAGGGGGCAGATACGCAGTATTTT. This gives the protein CAITKDREGADTQYF.